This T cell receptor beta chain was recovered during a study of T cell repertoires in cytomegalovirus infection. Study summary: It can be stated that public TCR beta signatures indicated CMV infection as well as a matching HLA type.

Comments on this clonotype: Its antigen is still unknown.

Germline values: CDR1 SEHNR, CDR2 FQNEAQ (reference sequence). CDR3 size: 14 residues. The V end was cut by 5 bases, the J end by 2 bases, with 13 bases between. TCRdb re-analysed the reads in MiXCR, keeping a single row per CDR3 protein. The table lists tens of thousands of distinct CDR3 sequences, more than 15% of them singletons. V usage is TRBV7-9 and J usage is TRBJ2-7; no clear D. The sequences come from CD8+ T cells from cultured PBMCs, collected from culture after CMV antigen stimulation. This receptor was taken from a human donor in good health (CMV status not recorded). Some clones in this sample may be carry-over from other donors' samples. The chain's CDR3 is CASSQGGRTYEQYF. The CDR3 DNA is TGTGCCAGCAGCCAAGGCGGCAGGACCTACGAGCAGTACTTC.